Shown below are 27 T cell receptor beta chains from a single sample sequenced in a study of CD8+CD57+ T cells in acquired aplastic anemia. The study profiled TCR beta VDJ and CDR3 using genomic DNA as template. TCRdb analysed the reads with MiXCR anew, one entry per CDR3 protein. The sample consists of about 420,000 distinct CDR3 sequences, 65% to 80% of them appearing once. The sequencing input was sorted CD4+, CD8+, or CD8+CD57+ T cells (not recorded which) from PBMCs. These receptors all come from a human donor in good health, serving as a control.

This clonotype was recorded many times. The rearrangement joins TRBV20-1 to TRBJ1-1; D not certain. In germline, CDR1 is DFQATT, CDR2 SNEGSKA (reference sequence). Trimming took 6 bases from V and 1 from J, leaving 18 bases between them. This CDR3 region has 15 residues. The CDR3 DNA is TGCAGTGCCCGCGACGCGAAGCGGGAGAACACTGAAGCTTTCTTT. Its protein product is CSARDAKRENTEAFF.

For the CDR3, the DNA is TGCAGCGTCGGCCAGGGTGGAACCTACGAGCAGTACTTC. Translated: CSVGQGGTYEQYF. The genes are TRBV29-1 and TRBJ2-7; maybe TRBD1 (5 bases). The CDR3 length is 13 residues. CDR1 is SQVTM and CDR2 is ANQGSEA in the germline V gene. The ends were cut back, 6 bases at V and 2 bases at J, with 14 bases in the middle.

The rearrangement links TRBV27 to TRBJ2-7; D possibly corresponds to TRBD1 (5 bases). With the DNA end fitting TRBJ1-2 better, the J assignment may be wrong. Germline CDR1 and CDR2: MNHEY and SMNVEV (reference sequence). The CDR3 sequence is 15 residues long. DNA of the CDR3: TGTGCCAGCCGATTGCACCCGCAGGGCATCTATGGCTACACCTTC. This sequence encodes CASRLHPQGIYGYTF.

As regards this clonotype: It is likely a read error, because the conserved phenylalanine at the end of the CDR3 is missing. The DNA is left out, because the CDR3 cannot be placed on it with certainty; the CDR3 is given as TCRdb lists it. The rearrangement uses TRBV7-9 and TRBJ1-6. The CDR3 numbers 13 amino acids, ends counted. The V gene's germline CDR1 is SEHNR and CDR2 FQNEAQ (reference sequence). CDR3 sequence: CASSVGTKQPFHL.

This clonotype was observed at least ten times. The chain joins TRBV20-1 to TRBJ1-2; 12 nucleotides align to TRBD1. Trimming cost V 1 base and J 1 base; bases outside gene matches: 7. Germline V gene sequence: CDR1 DFQATT, CDR2 SNEGSKA (reference sequence). The CDR3 is 17 residues long. The chain's CDR3 is CSARAPGQGALNYGYTF. Here the CDR3 DNA reads TGCAGTGCTAGAGCCCCGGGACAGGGGGCGCTTAACTATGGCTACACCTTC.

In the case of this clonotype: At one boundary the junction diverges from the germline segment, which might be a read error. This chain uses TRBV9 with TRBJ2-7; D ambiguous. In germline, CDR1 is SGDLS, CDR2 YYNGEE. This CDR3 spans 12 amino acids. The CDR3 DNA reads TGTGCCAGCAGCGTAGCGTCGAACACTGAAGCCTTC. Encoded protein: CASSVASNTEAF.

The chain carries TRBV12-3 or TRBV12-4 and TRBJ1-1; TRBD1 might be the D (5 bases). Trimming removed 2 bases at V and 6 bases at J, with 10 bases between. The CDR3 loop spans 13 amino acids. This CDR3 reads CASSLKGHAEAFF. In nucleotides, the CDR3 is TGTGCCAGCAGTTTAAAGGGGCATGCTGAAGCTTTCTTT.

This clonotype was counted only a few times. The chain is built from TRBV29-1 and TRBJ2-7, with a weak D call TRBD2 (6 bases). Germline V gene data show CDR1 as SQVTM and CDR2 as ANQGSEA. CDR3 length: 14 residues. The V end was cut by 8 bases, the J end by 2 bases, with 19 bases between. CDR3 residues: CSSPVASETYEQYF. Written as DNA, the CDR3 is TGCAGCTCACCCGTGGCTAGCGAGACCTACGAGCAGTACTTC.

The chain recombines TRBV7-3 with TRBJ1-1; TRBD1 aligns across 11 bases. The CDR3 totals 14 residues. Trimming at V came to 10 bases and at J to 4 bases, leaving 8 bases not matched to a gene. Looked up from germline, CDR1 is SGHTA and CDR2 is FQGTGA. The CDR3 DNA sequence: TGTGCCACTTCCAAGGACAGGGGGCCCACTGAAGCTTTCTTT. It codes for CATSKDRGPTEAFF.

This chain joins TRBV6-4 and TRBJ2-7, with TRBD1 matching over 10 bases. There are 17 residues in the CDR3. Germline V gives CDR1 MRHNA, CDR2 SNTAGT. V trimming: 7 bases; J trimming: 6 bases; junction bases outside the gene matches: 18. The CDR3 bases are TGTGCCAGCAACGAATGGGGGACAGGGGCCTTGGGGCGCGAGCAGTACTTC. Translated, it gives CASNEWGTGALGREQYF.

The chain couples TRBV9 to TRBJ2-7; D ambiguous. The CDR3 contains 14 residues. Germline loops: CDR1 SGDLS, CDR2 YYNGEE. V dropped 4 bases and J dropped 2 bases, with 13 bases sitting between them. CDR3 sequence: CASSPRRRPYEQYF. The CDR3 nucleotides read TGTGCCAGCAGCCCGAGACGGAGACCCTACGAGCAGTACTTC.

The rearrangement links TRBV5-1 to TRBJ2-7; D could derive from TRBD1 or TRBD2 (5 bases each). CDR1 is SGHRS, CDR2 YFSETQ, per germline. Trimming stripped 0 bases from V and 6 bases from J, with 13 bases between. The CDR3 is 14 residues long. In DNA form, the CDR3 reads TGCGCCAGCAGCTTGGACAGGACTTACACCGAGCAGTACTTC. It is translated as CASSLDRTYTEQYF.

This chain links TRBV20-1 with TRBJ2-3; 16 bases are shared with TRBD2. Germline CDR1 DFQATT, CDR2 SNEGSKA (reference sequence). CDR3 size: 18 residues. With V trimmed by 0 bases and J by 6 bases, 9 bases remained unmatched. CDR3 protein: CSARDAGLAGGPTDTQYF. The CDR3 region has the DNA TGCAGTGCTAGAGATGCGGGACTAGCGGGGGGGCCAACTGATACGCAGTATTTT.

The V and J genes are TRBV7-6 and TRBJ1-5; TRBD1 might be the D (5 bases). V was clipped by 1 base and J by 5 bases, with 12 bases between them. Per the germline V gene, CDR1 is SGHVS and CDR2 is FNYEAQ. This CDR3 spans 15 amino acids. The CDR3 sequence: CASSLVRGGDQPQHF. The CDR3 nucleotides are TGTGCCAGCAGCTTAGTACGGGGAGGGGATCAGCCCCAGCATTTT.

For this clonotype: One end of the junction varies from germline; a read error may be responsible. The J gene is TRBJ2-7, the V gene TRBV7-2, with D possibly called TRBD1 or TRBD2 (5 bases each). This CDR3 spans 15 amino acids. CDR1 and CDR2 (germline): SGHTA, FQGNSA. The CDR3 DNA sequence: TGTGCCAGCAGCAAGAGGGCGACAGCTGGTTACGAGGAGTACTTC. It translates to CASSKRATAGYEEYF.

This clonotype has just a few counts. A much larger clone differs by one base, so this may be a read error. Because it lacks the conserved phenylalanine or tryptophan at the end, this CDR3 is likely a read error. V is TRBV7-9 and J is TRBJ2-4, with TRBD2 matching over 8 bases. With 5 bases clipped from V and 8 bases from J, the junction kept 14 bases outside the gene matches. This CDR3 has 16 residues. Per germline, CDR1 SEHNR and CDR2 FQNEAQ (reference sequence). CDR3 nucleotides: TGTGCCAGCAGCCCAGGTCCTCGGGGGGGCACGCACATTCAGTACCTC. This sequence encodes CASSPGPRGGTHIQYL.

The V call is TRBV7-9, the J call TRBJ2-7; 8 positions agree with TRBD2. The length of the CDR3 is 15 residues. Per germline, CDR1 SEHNR and CDR2 FQNEAQ (reference sequence). The junction had 18 bases not matched to a gene; V was cut back by 8 bases and J by 9 bases. The CDR3 sequence is CASCAGTGGFHSQYF. The DNA of the CDR3 is TGTGCCAGCTGCGCGGGGACGGGAGGGTTCCACTCGCAGTACTTC.

This rearrangement joins TRBV30 to TRBJ1-2; 7 nucleotides agree with TRBD1. The CDR3 consists of 16 residues. The germline CDR1 and CDR2 sequences are GTSNPN and SVGIG (reference sequence). J lost 2 bases, V lost 2 bases, and 11 bases had no gene match. CDR3 amino acids: CAWSSSRGTENYGYTF. The CDR3 nucleotides read TGTGCCTGGAGTAGTTCCCGCGGGACAGAAAACTATGGCTACACCTTC.

Written as DNA, the CDR3 is TGTGCCAGCAGGGCTGGACTAGCGGGAGGGCGCGAGCAGTACTTC. This gives the protein CASRAGLAGGREQYF. The chain carries TRBV2 and TRBJ2-7, with 15 bases fitting TRBD2. This CDR3 contains 15 residues. The germline CDR1 and CDR2 sequences are SNHLY and FYNNEI. Trimming at V came to 6 bases and at J to 6 bases, leaving 6 bases not matched to a gene.

This clonotype came up once. The junction does not match germline at one end; this may be a read error. This chain links TRBV19 with TRBJ2-7; D possibly corresponds to TRBD2 (5 bases). Germline-derived CDR1 and CDR2 are LNHDA and SQIVND (reference sequence). This CDR3 spans 13 amino acids. As DNA, the CDR3 is TGTGGCAGTAAGGAGGTAGCCGGCGACGAGCAGTACTTC. Protein sequence: CGSKEVAGDEQYF.

This clonotype was detected ten times or more. This rearrangement joins TRBV6-1 to TRBJ2-7; D perhaps matches TRBD1 (6 bases). Germline lookup yields CDR1 MNHNS and CDR2 SASEGT. V lost 1 base and J 0 bases, leaving 16 bases between the germline ends. This CDR3 is 17 amino acids long. CDR3 DNA sequence: TGTGCCAGCAGTGAAGGACGAGGGGGACGGAGCTCCTACGAGCAGTACTTC. Protein product: CASSEGRGGRSSYEQYF.

J is TRBJ1-6 and V is TRBV10-3; 9 positions match TRBD1. This CDR3 region has 14 residues. Germline CDR1 and CDR2: ENHRY and SYGVKD. Trimming took 6 bases from V and 7 from J; bases not matched to a gene: 4. The CDR3 sequence is CAIRGQGGNSPLHF. Written as DNA, the CDR3 is TGTGCCATCAGGGGACAGGGAGGCAATTCACCCCTCCACTTT.

This clonotype has a single count. A junction end diverges from the germline sequence, so it may reflect a read error. The chain combines TRBV7-3 with TRBJ2-3; 8 positions agree with TRBD1. The CDR3 is 15 amino acids. Germline loops: CDR1 SGHTA, CDR2 FQGTGA. The CDR3 protein is CASSLRPMGTGTQYF. The CDR3 DNA is TGTGCCAGCAGCTTAAGACCAATGGGGACAGGTACGCAATATTTT.

This chain uses TRBV4-1 with TRBJ2-6; 9 bases fit TRBD1. CDR3 length equals 20 residues. V was pared by 3 bases and J by 3 bases, with 15 bases of the junction left unmatched. CDR1 is MGHRA and CDR2 is YSYEKL in the germline V gene. The CDR3 loop reads CASSHPQPGTGYGGANVLTF. The CDR3 DNA reads TGCGCCAGCAGCCATCCTCAACCGGGGACAGGGTATGGTGGGGCCAACGTCCTGACTTTC.

In its sample, this clonotype was seen once. CDR3 sequence: CASSLYRGGITDTQYF. As DNA, the CDR3 is TGTGCCAGCAGCTTGTATCGCGGGGGGATAACAGATACGCAGTATTTT. The chain recombines TRBV5-4 with TRBJ2-3; 8 nucleotides match TRBD2. The CDR3 sequence is 16 residues long. Trimming cost V 1 base and J 3 bases; bases outside gene matches: 7. Looked up from germline, CDR1 is SGHNT and CDR2 is YYREEE (reference sequence).

The genes are TRBV6-7 and TRBJ2-7; D may be TRBD1 (5 bases). TRBV6-7 belongs to the ORF category, with a function that is uncertain. The ends were cut back, 7 bases at V and 2 bases at J, with 12 bases in the middle. The CDR3 consists of 13 residues. The CDR3 here is CASNRGPTYEQYF. CDR3 sequence (DNA): TGTGCCAGCAATAGGGGCCCTACCTACGAGCAGTACTTC.

The rearrangement links TRBV7-6 to TRBJ1-5, with 7 bases aligning to TRBD1. CDR3 length equals 15 residues. Germline V gene sequence: CDR1 SGHVS, CDR2 FNYEAQ. V lost 4 bases and J lost 14; bases outside the gene matches: 17. CDR3 amino acids: CASSSGVGQFYNEHF. CDR3 nucleotide sequence: TGTGCCAGCAGCTCTGGTGTGGGACAGTTTTACAATGAGCATTTT.